The 20 T cell receptor beta chains below come from one sample, sequenced in a study of shared clonotypes between healthy human individuals. TCRdb's copy holds only in-frame clones and misses some; the assay was immunoSEQ multiplex PCR. The sample lists around 2.1 million clones; roughly 95% were seen once. Sequenced material: naive CD4+ T cells sorted from blood. Subset indicated: CD45RA+ positively selected. The source is a man aged 18 to 29 in good health.

The chain joins TRBV4-1 to TRBJ2-1; 8 nucleotides line up with TRBD2. The CDR3 covers 16 residues. V lost 2 bases, J lost 9 bases, and 12 bases stayed unmatched. Germline V gene sequence: CDR1 MGHRA, CDR2 YSYEKL. The CDR3: CASSQRREAGRGEQFF. The CDR3 nucleotides read TGCGCCAGCAGCCAAAGGCGGGAGGCCGGGAGGGGTGAGCAGTTCTTC.

CDR3: CASSESGTLGYTF. Written as DNA, the CDR3 is TGTGCCAGCAGTGAAAGCGGGACTCTTGGCTACACCTTC. The chain is built from TRBV2 and TRBJ1-2; D may be TRBD1 (5 bases). CDR3 length: 13 residues. V was trimmed by 2 bases and J by 7 bases, leaving 11 bases between them. Germline lookup yields CDR1 SNHLY and CDR2 FYNNEI.

The chain joins TRBV18 to TRBJ1-4; 7 nucleotides align to TRBD1. This CDR3 region has 16 residues. V dropped 0 bases and J dropped 5; count of bases not matched to a gene: 6. The germline V gene encodes CDR1 KGHSH and CDR2 LQKENI. Written as DNA, the CDR3 is TGTGCCAGCTCACCACCGAGACAGGGCAGGAATGAAAAACTGTTTTTT. This codes for CASSPPRQGRNEKLFF.

The V gene is TRBV10-3, the J gene TRBJ2-1; 8 nucleotides agree with TRBD2. The junction had 6 bases not matched to a gene; V was cut back by 4 bases and J by 4 bases. There are 15 residues in the CDR3. The V gene's germline CDR1 is ENHRY and CDR2 SYGVKD. The CDR3 DNA follows: TGTGCCATCAGTGTAACTGGCGGGGGGTACAATGAGCAGTTCTTC. It translates to CAISVTGGGYNEQFF.

The CDR3 DNA follows: TGTGCCAGCAGGACAGGGTCGGGACAGGGGAAAGAGACCCAGTACTTC. It translates to CASRTGSGQGKETQYF. This chain links TRBV25-1 with TRBJ2-5; TRBD1 matches at 10 bases. The CDR3 consists of 16 residues. V shed 6 bases, J shed 3 bases, and the junction held 10 bases outside the gene matches. Per the germline V gene, CDR1 is MGHDK and CDR2 is SYGVNS.

The chain carries TRBV2 and TRBJ2-2, with D perhaps matching TRBD1 (6 bases). Trimming pared 7 bases from V and 5 bases from J, leaving 11 bases between. Germline V gene data show CDR1 as SNHLY and CDR2 as FYNNEI. The CDR3 runs 13 residues. Written as DNA, the CDR3 is TGTGCCAGCACTCTGGGGGCGACCGGGGAGCTGTTTTTT. It codes for CASTLGATGELFF.

The rearrangement links TRBV7-3 to TRBJ2-1, with D possibly matching TRBD1 (5 bases). The ends were cut back, 2 bases at V and 5 bases at J, with 13 bases in the middle. This CDR3 comprises 15 residues. Looked up from germline, CDR1 is SGHTA and CDR2 is FQGTGA. CDR3 loop: CASSLQGSTDNEQFF. In DNA form, the CDR3 reads TGTGCCAGCAGCTTACAGGGATCGACGGACAATGAGCAGTTCTTC.

The rearrangement joins TRBV7-2 to TRBJ2-7; D is uncertain. The CDR3 runs 13 residues. Trimming stripped 6 bases from V and 6 bases from J, with 15 bases between. Germline assignment: CDR1 SGHTA and CDR2 FQGNSA. This chain's CDR3 is CASSYLPRLEQYF. The CDR3 DNA follows: TGTGCCAGCAGTTATCTCCCCCGGCTCGAGCAGTACTTC.

The J gene is TRBJ2-3, the V gene TRBV7-2; 9 bases fit TRBD2. The CDR3 loop spans 15 amino acids. From germline, CDR1 is SGHTA and CDR2 FQGNSA. The ends lost 1 base at V and 5 bases at J; junction bases unmatched: 4. CDR3 loop: CASSLVAGVGDTQYF. The DNA of the CDR3 is TGTGCCAGCAGCTTAGTAGCGGGAGTGGGAGATACGCAGTATTTT.

The rearrangement links TRBV6-1 to TRBJ1-1; 7 nucleotides line up with TRBD1. With V trimmed by 10 bases and J by 4 bases, 12 bases remained unmatched. CDR1 is MNHNS and CDR2 is SASEGT in the germline V gene. This CDR3 is built from 14 residues. The DNA of the CDR3 is TGTGCCATAGAATTAGGGGGCTCAGGCACTGAAGCTTTCTTT. Amino acid sequence: CAIELGGSGTEAFF.

The J gene is TRBJ2-5, the V gene TRBV30; 9 positions agree with TRBD2. J gave up 5 bases and V 5 bases, and 9 bases lay outside the gene matches. CDR1 is GTSNPN and CDR2 is SVGIG in the germline V gene (reference sequence). The CDR3 contains 14 residues. Here the CDR3 reads CAWSKLAGGETQYF. The DNA of the CDR3 is TGTGCCTGGTCTAAACTAGCGGGCGGGGAGACCCAGTACTTC.

This chain connects TRBV30 to TRBJ1-3, with TRBD1 matching 7 bases. The germline gives CDR1 GTSNPN, CDR2 SVGIG (reference sequence). The ends lost 3 bases at V and 0 bases at J; junction bases unmatched: 2. The CDR3 covers 14 residues. CDR3 in DNA: TGTGCCTGGAGAACAGGGGCCTCTGGAAACACCATATATTTT. It translates to CAWRTGASGNTIYF.

This clone was picked up one time. The genes are TRBV10-3 and TRBJ2-7, with TRBD2 identical over 13 bases. The germline gives CDR1 ENHRY, CDR2 SYGVKD. The V segment lost 7 bases and the J segment 5 bases; nucleotides outside the gene matches: 8. This CDR3 has 15 residues. The CDR3 spells CAIKEGGTSGNEQYF. The CDR3, as DNA: TGTGCCATCAAGGAAGGCGGGACTAGCGGGAACGAGCAGTACTTC.

The chain is built from TRBV30 and TRBJ2-7; no clear D gene. The length of the CDR3 is 14 residues. Germline loops: CDR1 GTSNPN, CDR2 SVGIG (reference sequence). V was clipped by 2 bases and J by 6 bases, with 17 bases between them. This CDR3 reads CAWSWSRPGGEQYF. CDR3 nucleotide sequence: TGTGCCTGGAGTTGGTCTCGGCCGGGTGGCGAGCAGTACTTC.

This CDR3 is CASGSSGTYEQYF. DNA for the CDR3: TGTGCCAGCGGCTCGTCGGGGACCTACGAGCAGTACTTC. The chain combines TRBV6-1 with TRBJ2-7; TRBD2 is a possible D gene (5 bases). CDR1 is MNHNS, CDR2 SASEGT, per germline. This CDR3 is built from 13 residues. V was cut by 8 bases and J by 2 bases, with 13 bases left in between.

The genes are TRBV6-1 and TRBJ1-1; D call uncertain. Germline CDR1 and CDR2: MNHNS and SASEGT. Deletions cut 2 bases from V and 3 bases from J, with 10 bases between. CDR3 length: 14 residues. CDR3 region: CASSERVIDTEAFF. The CDR3 DNA reads TGTGCCAGCAGTGAAAGGGTAATCGACACTGAAGCTTTCTTT.

Only a few counts were recorded for this clone. Other DNA sequences from this sample encode an identical CDR3 as well. This chain uses TRBV5-1 with TRBJ2-6; D is uncertain. V shed 0 bases and J shed 0 bases, with 4 bases lying between them. The length of the CDR3 is 15 residues. The germline V gene has CDR1 SGHRS and CDR2 YFSETQ. This chain's CDR3 is CASSLDSSGANVLTF. The CDR3 DNA sequence: TGCGCCAGCAGCTTGGACAGCTCTGGGGCCAACGTCCTGACTTTC.

About this clone: Different DNA sequences within this sample yield the same CDR3. The chain couples TRBV5-1 to TRBJ2-7; unclear D gene. The germline V and J ends were trimmed by 0 bases and 2 bases, with 9 bases remaining between them. Germline CDR1 SGHRS, CDR2 YFSETQ. The CDR3 has 14 residues. The CDR3 region is CASSLGLATYEQYF. CDR3 nucleotide sequence: TGCGCCAGCAGCTTGGGGCTCGCCACCTACGAGCAGTACTTC.

The chain employs TRBV6-5 and TRBJ1-4, with 9 bases lining up with TRBD1. CDR1 and CDR2 (germline): MNHEY, SVGAGI. J gave up 7 bases and V 6 bases, and 6 bases lay outside the gene matches. The CDR3 is 14 residues long. The CDR3 nucleotides are TGTGCCAGCAGGGACGACAGGGGGGGTGAAAAACTGTTTTTT. It translates to CASRDDRGGEKLFF.

This chain links TRBV11-2 with TRBJ1-1, with D possibly being TRBD1 (6 bases). The CDR3 covers 16 residues. Germline CDR1 reads SGHAT; CDR2 reads FQNNGV. The ends were cut back, 6 bases at V and 5 bases at J, with 22 bases in the middle. CDR3 coding DNA: TGTGCCAGCAGTCGTTATTGGAGCGCGAGGGGGACTGAAGCTTTCTTT. Its translation is CASSRYWSARGTEAFF.